This TCR beta chain was sequenced for a study of blood T cells in healthy people across ages. Study findings and constraints: Because sorting was not performed, PBMCs prevented conclusive naive versus antigen-experienced comparison. Age advanced and TCR beta diversity per million T cells fell, roughly linearly. The long-lived group displayed more naive CD4+ cells, plus higher diversity, than the aged donors did.

Per the germline V gene, CDR1 is SEHNR and CDR2 is FQNEAQ (reference sequence). The CDR3 extends over 11 amino acids. Between the trimmed V and J ends, which lost 4 bases and 11 bases, there was a span of 10 bases. Primed by a sample-barcoded 5' primer and a J-beta primer mix, a second PCR proceeded for 7 to 11 cycles. TCRdb re-derived calls from the 5' RACE reads in MiXCR, one entry per CDR3 protein. The sample has about 680,000 distinct CDR3 sequences; more than 40% are singletons. This clonotype was counted a few times. The antigen is unknown. What was sequenced was blood. The sequence was obtained from a woman aged 55-69 years in good health. This rearrangement joins TRBV7-9 to TRBJ2-3, with D perhaps matching TRBD2 (6 bases). The CDR3 region has the DNA TGTGCCAGCAGCTCCGGGCGGGAGCAGTATTTT. Translation: CASSSGREQYF.